This TCR beta chain came from a study of cytomegalovirus exposure and HLA in healthy donors. Overall study findings and caveats: Across all donors, roughly uniform sequencing depth was an assumption of the presence/absence analyses. Researchers had no immune exposure information except CMV serostatus available. Highly shared sequence variants in one cluster were likely a sequencing artifact.

Of note for this clone: What it binds is not known.

Between the trimmed V and J ends, which lost 4 bases and 5 bases, there was a span of 14 bases. This CDR3 has 15 amino acids. In germline, CDR1 is SGHAT, CDR2 FQNNGV. The PCR used 60 Vbeta and 13 Jbeta primers. Only in-frame clones appear in the TCRdb table, and some are missing; sequencing was by immunoSEQ multiplex PCR. The sample has fewer than 95,000 clones, around 70% seen once; the top ten hold 16%. The TCR comes from a woman in her thirties or forties in good health and CMV-seropositive. The rearrangement uses TRBV11-2 and TRBJ2-2, with TRBD2 as a possible D gene (6 bases). The sample taken for sequencing was PBMCs. The CDR3 DNA is TGTGCCAGCAGCTGGGACTCTCTTTTGACCGGGGAGCTGTTTTTT. It encodes CASSWDSLLTGELFF.